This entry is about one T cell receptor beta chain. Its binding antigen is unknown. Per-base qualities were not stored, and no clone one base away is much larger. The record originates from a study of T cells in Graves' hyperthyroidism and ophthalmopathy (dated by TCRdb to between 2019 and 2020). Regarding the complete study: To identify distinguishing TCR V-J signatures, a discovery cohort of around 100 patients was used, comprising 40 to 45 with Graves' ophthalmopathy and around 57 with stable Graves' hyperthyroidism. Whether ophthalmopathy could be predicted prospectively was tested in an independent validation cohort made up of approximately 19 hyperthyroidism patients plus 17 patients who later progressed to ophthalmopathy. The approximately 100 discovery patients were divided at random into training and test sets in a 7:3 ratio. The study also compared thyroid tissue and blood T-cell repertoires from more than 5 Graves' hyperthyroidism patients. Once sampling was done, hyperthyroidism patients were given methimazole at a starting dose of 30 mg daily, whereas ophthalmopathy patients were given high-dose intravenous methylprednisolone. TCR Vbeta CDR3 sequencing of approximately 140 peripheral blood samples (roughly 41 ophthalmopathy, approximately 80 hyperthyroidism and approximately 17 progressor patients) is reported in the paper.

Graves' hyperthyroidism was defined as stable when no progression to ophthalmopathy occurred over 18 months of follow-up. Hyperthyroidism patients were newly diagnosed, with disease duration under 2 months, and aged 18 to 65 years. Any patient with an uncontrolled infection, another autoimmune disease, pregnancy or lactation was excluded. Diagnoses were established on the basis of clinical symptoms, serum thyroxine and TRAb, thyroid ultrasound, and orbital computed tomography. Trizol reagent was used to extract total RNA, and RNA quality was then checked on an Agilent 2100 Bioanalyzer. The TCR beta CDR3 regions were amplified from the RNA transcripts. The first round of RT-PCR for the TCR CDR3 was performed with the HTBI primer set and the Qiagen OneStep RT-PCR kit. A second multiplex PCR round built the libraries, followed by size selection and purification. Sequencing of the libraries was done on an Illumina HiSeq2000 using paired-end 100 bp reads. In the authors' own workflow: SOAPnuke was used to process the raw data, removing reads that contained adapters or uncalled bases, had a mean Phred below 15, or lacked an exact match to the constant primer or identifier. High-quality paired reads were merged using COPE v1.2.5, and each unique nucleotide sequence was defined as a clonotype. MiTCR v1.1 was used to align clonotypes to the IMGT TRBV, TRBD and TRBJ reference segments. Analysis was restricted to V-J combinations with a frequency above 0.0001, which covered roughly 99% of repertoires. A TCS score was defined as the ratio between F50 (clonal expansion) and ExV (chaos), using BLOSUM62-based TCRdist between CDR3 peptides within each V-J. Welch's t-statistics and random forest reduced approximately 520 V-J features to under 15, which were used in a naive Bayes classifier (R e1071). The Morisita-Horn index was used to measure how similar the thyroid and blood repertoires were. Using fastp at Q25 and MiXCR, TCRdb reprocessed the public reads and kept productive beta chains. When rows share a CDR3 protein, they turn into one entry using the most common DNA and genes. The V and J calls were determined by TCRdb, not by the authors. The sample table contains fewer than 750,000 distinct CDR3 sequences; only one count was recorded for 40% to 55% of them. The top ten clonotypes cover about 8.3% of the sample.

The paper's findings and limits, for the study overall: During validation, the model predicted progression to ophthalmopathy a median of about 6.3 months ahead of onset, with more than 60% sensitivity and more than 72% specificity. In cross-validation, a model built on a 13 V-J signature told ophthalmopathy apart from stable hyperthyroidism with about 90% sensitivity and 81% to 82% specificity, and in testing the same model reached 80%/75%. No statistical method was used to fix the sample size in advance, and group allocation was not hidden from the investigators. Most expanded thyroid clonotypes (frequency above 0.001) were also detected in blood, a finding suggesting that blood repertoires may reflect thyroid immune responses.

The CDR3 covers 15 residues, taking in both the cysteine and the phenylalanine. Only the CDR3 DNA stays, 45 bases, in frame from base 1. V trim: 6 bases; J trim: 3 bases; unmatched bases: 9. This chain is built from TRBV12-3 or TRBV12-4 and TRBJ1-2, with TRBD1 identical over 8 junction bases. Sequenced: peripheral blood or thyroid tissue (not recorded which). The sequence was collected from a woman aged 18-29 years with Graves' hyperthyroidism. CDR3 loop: CASSSGQGVDYGYTF. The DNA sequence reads TGTGCCAGCAGCTCTGGACAGGGCGTGGACTATGGCTACACCTTC.